This T cell receptor beta chain was identified in a study of T cells in Graves' hyperthyroidism and ophthalmopathy. The study's findings and limits: Blood samples included most of the expanded thyroid clonotypes exceeding 0.001.

There are 13 residues in the CDR3. Germline lookup yields CDR1 KGHDR and CDR2 SFDVKD. V gave up 3 bases and J gave up 10 bases; unmatched junction bases: 7. A word on this clonotype: What it recognizes is unknown.

TCR beta CDR3 region amplification was performed from RNA transcripts. TCR CDR3 underwent first-round RT-PCR with the HTBI primer set. TCRdb reanalysed the multiplex PCR reads using MiXCR and keeps one entry per CDR3 protein. Here the sample spans tens of thousands of distinct CDR3 sequences, 48% being singletons. This chain uses TRBV24-1 with TRBJ1-1; 7 bases align to TRBD1. Source material: blood. The TCR sequence derives from a woman aged 45 to 65 with Graves' ophthalmopathy. The CDR3 here is CATSDTTGEGAFF. The CDR3 DNA reads as TGTGCCACCAGTGATACAACAGGGGAGGGAGCTTTCTTT.